This entry describes one T cell receptor beta chain. This sample was included in a study of cytomegalovirus exposure and HLA in healthy donors. Losses at the gene ends were 2 bases for V and 6 bases for J; bases not matched to a gene: 15. This CDR3 comprises 18 residues. CDR1 is LGHNA and CDR2 is YSLEER in the germline V gene. Assay used: immunoSEQ multiplex PCR; TCRdb lists only in-frame clones, some missing. The sample consists of fewer than 85,000 clones, around 95% of them appearing once. Sequenced material: PBMCs. This chain uses TRBV4-3 with TRBJ2-3, with TRBD2 matching 9 bases. The origin of this receptor is a woman aged 18-29 years in good health and CMV-seronegative. The CDR3 protein is CASSQLSGGGVADDTQYF. The CDR3 bases are TGCGCCAGCAGCCAATTAAGTGGCGGGGGGGTAGCAGATGATACGCAGTATTTT.